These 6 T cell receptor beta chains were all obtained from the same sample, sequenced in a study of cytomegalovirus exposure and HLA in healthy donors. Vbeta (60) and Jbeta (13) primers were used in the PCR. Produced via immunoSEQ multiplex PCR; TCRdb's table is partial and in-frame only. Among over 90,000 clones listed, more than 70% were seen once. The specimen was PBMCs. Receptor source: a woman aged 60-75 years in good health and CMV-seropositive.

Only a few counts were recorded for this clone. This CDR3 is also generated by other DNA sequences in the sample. The CDR3 loop reads CASSQAYTIYF. DNA of the CDR3: TGTGCCAGCAGCCAAGCCTACACCATATATTTT. V usage is TRBV14 and J usage is TRBJ1-3; D unresolved. The CDR3 runs 11 residues. Trimming pared 1 base from V and 8 bases from J, leaving 3 bases between. The germline V gene has CDR1 SGHDN and CDR2 FVKESK.

CDR3 sequence: CASSHRVLAGTGANVLTF. The CDR3 DNA reads TGTGCCAGCTCCCATAGAGTACTAGCGGGAACTGGGGCCAACGTCCTGACTTTC. The rearrangement uses TRBV14 and TRBJ2-6, with 10 nucleotides matching TRBD2. The CDR3 is 18 amino acids. Germline trimming cut 8 bases from V and 2 bases from J; bases unmatched to any gene: 12. CDR1 and CDR2 from the germline V gene are SGHDN and FVKESK.

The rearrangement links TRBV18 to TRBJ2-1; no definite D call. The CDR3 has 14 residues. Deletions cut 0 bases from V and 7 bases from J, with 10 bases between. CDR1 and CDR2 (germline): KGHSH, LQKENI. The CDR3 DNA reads TGTGCCAGCTCACCACCCCTAGTGAGGAATGAGCAGTTCTTC. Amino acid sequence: CASSPPLVRNEQFF.

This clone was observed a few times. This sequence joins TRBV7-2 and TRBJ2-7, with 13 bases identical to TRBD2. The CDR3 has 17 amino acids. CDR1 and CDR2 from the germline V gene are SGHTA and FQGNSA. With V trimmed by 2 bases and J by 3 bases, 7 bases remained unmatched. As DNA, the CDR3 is TGTGCCAGCAGCTTATCCGGGACTAGCGGGATTTACTACGAGCAGTACTTC. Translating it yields CASSLSGTSGIYYEQYF.

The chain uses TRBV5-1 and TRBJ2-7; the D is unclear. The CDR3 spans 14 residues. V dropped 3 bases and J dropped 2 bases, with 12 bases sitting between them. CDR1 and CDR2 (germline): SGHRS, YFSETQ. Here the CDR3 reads CASSSVEYPYEQYF. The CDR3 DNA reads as TGCGCCAGCAGCTCGGTAGAATATCCCTACGAGCAGTACTTC.

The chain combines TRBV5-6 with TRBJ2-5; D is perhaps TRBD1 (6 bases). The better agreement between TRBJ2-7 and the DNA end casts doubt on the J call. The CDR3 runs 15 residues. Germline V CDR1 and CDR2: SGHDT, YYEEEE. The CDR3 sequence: CASSFGTPRAYEQYF. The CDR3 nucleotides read TGTGCCAGCAGCTTTGGGACACCGAGAGCCTACGAGCAGTACTTC.